One and the same sample provided the 32 T cell receptor beta chains below, sequenced in a study of T-cell memory formation after mild COVID-19. Each CDR3 protein gets one entry after TCRdb re-called the 5' RACE reads with MiXCR. The table has hundreds of thousands of distinct CDR3 sequences, about a fifth seen once. The sequenced sample was PBMCs or a T cell subset sorted from them (not recorded which). The receptors here all came from an adult woman who had mild COVID-19 (a few samples of this study predate the infection). Cell type and time point are not known.

The chain employs TRBV3-1 and TRBJ2-1; 12 bases align to TRBD1. The germline gives CDR1 LGHDT, CDR2 YNNKEL (reference sequence). The CDR3 consists of 15 residues. The junction had 3 bases not matched to a gene; V was cut back by 3 bases and J by 6 bases. CDR3 residues: CASSQGTGGSNEQFF. In nucleotides, the CDR3 is TGTGCCAGCAGCCAGGGGACAGGGGGCTCCAATGAGCAGTTCTTC.

This sequence joins TRBV24-1 and TRBJ2-2; D tentatively reads TRBD1 or TRBD2 (5 bases each). V shed 9 bases and J shed 5 bases, with 21 bases lying between them. The length of the CDR3 is 16 residues. The germline V gene has CDR1 KGHDR and CDR2 SFDVKD. This CDR3 reads CATARGIQGMTGELFF. The CDR3 nucleotides are TGTGCCACCGCAAGAGGGATCCAGGGTATGACCGGGGAGCTGTTTTTT.

The V and J genes are TRBV18 and TRBJ2-1, with TRBD2 identical over 8 bases. Trimming removed 2 bases from V and 10 bases from J; junction bases left unmatched: 13. The V gene's germline CDR1 is KGHSH and CDR2 LQKENI. CDR3 length equals 16 residues. The CDR3 DNA sequence: TGTGCCAGCTCACCAGAAAGAATAGCGGGAATTGGGGAGCAGTTCTTC. It is translated as CASSPERIAGIGEQFF.

J is TRBJ1-2 and V is TRBV7-2; D is unresolved. The CDR3 consists of 14 residues. Germline loops: CDR1 SGHTA, CDR2 FQGNSA. V shed 5 bases and J shed 8 bases, with 18 bases lying between them. CDR3 sequence (DNA): TGTGCCAGCAGCCCAGCGGGCAGGTCTAGCGGCTACACCTTC. Amino acid sequence: CASSPAGRSSGYTF.

The CDR3 sequence is CASTTDGGGNQPQHF. CDR3 coding DNA: TGTGCCAGCACTACGGACGGGGGAGGTAATCAGCCCCAGCATTTT. This chain links TRBV2 with TRBJ1-5; a weak D match, TRBD1 (5 bases). V lost 7 bases to trimming and J lost 4 bases, with 17 bases between them. The CDR3 runs to 15 residues. Germline CDR1 is SNHLY and CDR2 is FYNNEI.

This clonotype was detected a few times. The genes are TRBV9 and TRBJ1-6; D is ambiguous. V shed 3 bases and J shed 6 bases, with 7 bases lying between them. Germline assignment: CDR1 SGDLS and CDR2 YYNGEE. This CDR3 region has 13 residues. The CDR3, as DNA: TGTGCCAGCAGCGCCCTAATTAATTCACCCCTCCACTTT. Protein sequence: CASSALINSPLHF. Complete variable domain (other parts from reference TRBV9 and TRBJ1-6): DSGVTQTPKHLITATGQRVTLRCSPRSGDLSVYWYQQSLDQGLQFLIQYYNGEERAKGNILERFSAQQFPDLHSELNLSSLELGDSALYFCASSALINSPLHFGNGTRLTVT.

This clonotype was observed a handful of times. V gene TRBV15 combines with J gene TRBJ1-2, with D uncertain. This CDR3 is built from 13 residues. Looked up from germline, CDR1 is LNHNV and CDR2 is YYDKDF (reference sequence). V lost 0 bases and J 5 bases, leaving 7 bases between the germline ends. The DNA of the CDR3 is TGTGCCACCAGCAGAGATGGTTTGTATGGCTACACCTTC. Protein sequence: CATSRDGLYGYTF.

The V gene is TRBV5-6, the J gene TRBJ2-7; D might be TRBD2 (6 bases). This CDR3 is 17 amino acids long. Per germline, CDR1 SGHDT and CDR2 YYEEEE. Deletions cut 3 bases from V and 0 bases from J, with 19 bases between. The CDR3 sequence is CASSSSFTGSSSYEQYF. CDR3 DNA sequence: TGTGCCAGCAGCTCCTCGTTTACCGGGAGTAGCTCCTACGAGCAGTACTTC.

V and J are TRBV13 and TRBJ2-5; D is uncertain. Per the germline V gene, CDR1 is PRHDT and CDR2 is FYEKMQ (reference sequence). The CDR3 extends over 13 amino acids. The V gene lost 6 bases and the J gene lost 5 bases, with 13 bases spanning the gap. The CDR3 loop is CASRATGRETQYF. The CDR3 coding sequence is TGTGCCAGCAGAGCGACGGGCAGGGAGACCCAGTACTTC.

J is TRBJ1-1 and V is TRBV19; D might be TRBD1 (6 bases). Germline CDR1 LNHDA, CDR2 SQIVND (reference sequence). The CDR3 has 14 amino acids. V was cut by 8 bases and J by 1 base, with 14 bases left in between. The CDR3 DNA is TGTGCCAGTCGAGTACAGGGTCCGAACACTGAAGCTTTCTTT. This gives the protein CASRVQGPNTEAFF.

This chain links TRBV12-3 or TRBV12-4 with TRBJ1-1; a possible D gene is TRBD1 (5 bases). This CDR3 is built from 15 residues. Trimming pared 4 bases from V and 5 bases from J, leaving 17 bases between. The CDR3 loop is CASSSYGTAHTEAFF. The CDR3 DNA is TGTGCCAGCAGTTCATATGGGACTGCTCATACTGAAGCTTTCTTT.

The rearrangement links TRBV7-9 to TRBJ2-7; no clear D gene. The germline V gene encodes CDR1 SEHNR and CDR2 FQNEAQ (reference sequence). The CDR3 consists of 12 residues. Between the trimmed V and J ends, which lost 2 bases and 5 bases, there was a span of 7 bases. CDR3 in amino acids: CASSLSPHEQYF. The CDR3 DNA follows: TGTGCCAGCAGCTTAAGTCCCCACGAGCAGTACTTC. Full variable domain (remainder filled in from reference TRBV7-9 and TRBJ2-7): DTGVSQNPRHKITKRGQNVTFRCDPISEHNRLYWYRQTLGQGPEFLTYFQNEAQLEKSRLLSDRFSAERPKGSFSTLEIQRTEQGDSAMYLCASSLSPHEQYFGPGTRLTVT.

The sample holds a few counts of this clonotype. The genes are TRBV20-1 and TRBJ2-3, with TRBD2 identical over 8 bases. The CDR3 loop spans 15 amino acids. V lost 0 bases and J lost 4; bases outside the gene matches: 6. Germline V gives CDR1 DFQATT, CDR2 SNEGSKA (reference sequence). The CDR3 loop is CSARDFGGAADTQYF. CDR3 DNA sequence: TGCAGTGCTAGAGATTTCGGGGGGGCCGCAGATACGCAGTATTTT.

The chain couples TRBV7-7 to TRBJ2-6; D gene ambiguous. V gave up 1 base and J gave up 3 bases, with 16 bases separating them. CDR3 length equals 18 residues. Per germline, CDR1 SSHAT and CDR2 FNYEAQ (reference sequence). CDR3 loop: CASSLGASRGRGANVLTF. The CDR3 coding sequence is TGTGCCAGCAGCTTAGGGGCCTCGAGAGGTCGTGGGGCCAACGTCCTGACTTTC.

This clonotype was found once. The chain couples TRBV20-1 to TRBJ1-1, with D perhaps TRBD1 (5 bases). From germline, CDR1 is DFQATT and CDR2 SNEGSKA (reference sequence). CDR3 length: 14 residues. V dropped 3 bases and J dropped 1 base, with 12 bases sitting between them. CDR3 sequence: CSASPGLTNTEAFF. The CDR3 DNA reads TGCAGTGCTAGCCCGGGACTCACGAACACTGAAGCTTTCTTT.

This rearrangement joins TRBV7-6 to TRBJ2-5, with 10 bases aligning to TRBD1. The CDR3 runs 16 residues. Germline CDR1 and CDR2: SGHVS and FNYEAQ. J was trimmed by 2 bases and V by 5 bases; bases with no gene match: 8. The CDR3 nucleotides are TGTGCCAGCAGCCCCGGACAGGGGGGAAGGCAAGAGACCCAGTACTTC. Amino acid sequence: CASSPGQGGRQETQYF.

This clonotype turned up a few times. V is TRBV7-8 and J is TRBJ2-7; no clear D. The CDR3 contains 14 residues. With 1 base removed from V and 4 bases from J, the gap between germline ends came to 11 bases. Germline CDR1 SGHVS, CDR2 FQNEAQ. This chain's CDR3 is CASSLETAEYEQYF. Here the CDR3 DNA reads TGTGCCAGCAGCTTAGAGACCGCCGAGTACGAGCAGTACTTC.

This clonotype was recorded a few times. The chain combines TRBV12-3 or TRBV12-4 with TRBJ2-1; a weak D match, TRBD2 (5 bases). With 8 bases removed from V and 9 bases from J, the gap between germline ends came to 17 bases. The CDR3 runs to 13 residues. The CDR3 DNA reads TGTGCCAGCCGATCCGGGGAATCCCTTGAGCAGTTCTTC. Its translation is CASRSGESLEQFF.

The chain has TRBV9 and TRBJ2-1, with 9 bases that match TRBD2. With V trimmed by 2 bases and J by 5 bases, 5 bases remained unmatched. Germline CDR1 is SGDLS and CDR2 is YYNGEE. This CDR3 region has 15 residues. The CDR3 loop reads CASSVSGSRNNEQFF. The CDR3 DNA is TGTGCCAGCAGCGTTAGCGGGAGTAGAAACAATGAGCAGTTCTTC.

This clonotype has a handful of counts. The V and J genes are TRBV10-3 and TRBJ2-7, with TRBD1 matching 9 bases. Trimming removed 5 bases from V and 6 bases from J; junction bases left unmatched: 5. The CDR3 sequence is 13 residues long. Looked up from germline, CDR1 is ENHRY and CDR2 is SYGVKD. CDR3 loop: CAISRTGEPEQYF. The CDR3 DNA follows: TGTGCCATCAGTAGGACAGGGGAACCCGAGCAGTACTTC.

The chain is built from TRBV7-8 and TRBJ2-1; 14 nucleotides agree with TRBD2. Looked up from germline, CDR1 is SGHVS and CDR2 is FQNEAQ. The J segment lost 1 base and the V segment lost 4 bases, leaving 9 bases of the junction unmatched. The CDR3 has 19 amino acids. CDR3 amino acids: CASSSSGTSGSLSYNEQFF. CDR3 DNA sequence: TGTGCCAGCAGCTCATCCGGGACTAGCGGGAGTCTTTCCTACAATGAGCAGTTCTTC. Supplemented by reference TRBV7-8 and TRBJ2-1, the full variable domain reads GAGVSQSPRYKVAKRGQDVALRCDPISGHVSLFWYQQALGQGPEFLTYFQNEAQLDKSGLPSDRFFAERPEGSVSTLKIQRTQQEDSAVYLCASSSSGTSGSLSYNEQFFGPGTRLTVL.

The J gene is TRBJ1-6, the V gene TRBV3-1; D uncertain. With 0 bases removed from V and 7 bases from J, the gap between germline ends came to 4 bases. The germline V gene has CDR1 LGHDT and CDR2 YNNKEL (reference sequence). The CDR3 runs to 13 residues. CDR3 DNA: TGTGCCAGCAGCCAAGATCCCAATTCACCCCTCCACTTT. It specifies CASSQDPNSPLHF.

This clonotype was observed a few times. This sequence joins TRBV6-1 and TRBJ2-7, with 9 bases aligning to TRBD1. The germline CDR1 and CDR2 sequences are MNHNS and SASEGT. The trim removed 7 bases at V and 2 bases at J, leaving 12 bases unmatched. There are 16 residues in the CDR3. CDR3 coding DNA: TGTGCCAGCATGGACAGGGGATCACTCTCTACCTACGAGCAGTACTTC. Its translation: CASMDRGSLSTYEQYF.

This clonotype came up a few times. This rearrangement joins TRBV7-9 to TRBJ1-5; D gene uncertain. Germline V lookup: CDR1 SEHNR, CDR2 FQNEAQ (reference sequence). There are 12 residues in the CDR3. V was clipped by 5 bases and J by 5 bases, with 7 bases between them. The CDR3 region has the DNA TGTGCCAGCAGCCACAGTGATCAGCCCCAGCATTTT. It specifies CASSHSDQPQHF.

The gene calls are TRBV4-3 and TRBJ2-2; 9 positions match TRBD2. V was clipped by 4 bases and J by 9 bases; unmatched bases: 9. In germline, CDR1 is LGHNA, CDR2 YSLEER. The CDR3 spans 15 residues. CDR3 in DNA: TGCGCCAGCAGCCCACGACTAGCGGATAGCCGGGAGCTGTTTTTT. Its protein product is CASSPRLADSRELFF.

There are a few counts of this clonotype. V and J are TRBV6-5 and TRBJ2-7; 10 bases agree with TRBD1. J gave up 1 base and V 4 bases, and 7 bases lay outside the gene matches. The germline V gene encodes CDR1 MNHEY and CDR2 SVGAGI. The CDR3 is 16 amino acids. The CDR3 sequence: CASSLGQGLMSYEQYF. CDR3 bases: TGTGCCAGCAGTTTGGGACAGGGGCTAATGTCCTACGAGCAGTACTTC.

The chain recombines TRBV7-6 with TRBJ2-5; D is perhaps TRBD2 (6 bases). CDR1 is SGHVS, CDR2 FNYEAQ, per germline. The ends were cut back, 4 bases at V and 7 bases at J, with 22 bases in the middle. The CDR3 is 16 amino acids. This CDR3 is CASSSPSGTGVGTQYF. The CDR3, as DNA: TGTGCCAGCAGCTCCCCTTCGGGGACTGGGGTTGGGACCCAGTACTTC.

This clonotype was counted ten times or more. V is TRBV5-1 and J is TRBJ2-7; D unclear. With 0 bases removed from V and 6 bases from J, the gap between germline ends came to 13 bases. This CDR3 is built from 14 residues. CDR1 and CDR2 from the germline V gene are SGHRS and YFSETQ. CDR3 DNA: TGCGCCAGCAGCTTGGGGGTGCCCCCCGGCGAGCAGTACTTC. Its protein product is CASSLGVPPGEQYF.

The gene calls are TRBV4-2 and TRBJ1-5, with no clear D. V was pared by 0 bases and J by 4 bases, with 10 bases between. The CDR3 totals 15 residues. Per germline, CDR1 LGHNA and CDR2 YNFKEQ. Written as DNA, the CDR3 is TGTGCCAGCAGCCAAGATTATGGGCATAATCAGCCCCAGCATTTT. This codes for CASSQDYGHNQPQHF.

The V call is TRBV20-1, the J call TRBJ2-5; 7 bases map to TRBD1. Germline V lookup: CDR1 DFQATT, CDR2 SNEGSKA (reference sequence). The CDR3 loop spans 15 amino acids. V trimming: 0 bases; J trimming: 5 bases; junction bases outside the gene matches: 9. In nucleotides, the CDR3 is TGCAGTGCTAGAGATTTCCAGGGGGTTTGGGAGACCCAGTACTTC. It encodes CSARDFQGVWETQYF.

This chain links TRBV7-2 with TRBJ2-5; D is uncertain. The CDR3 runs 13 residues. Germline V gene lookup returns CDR1 SGHTA and CDR2 FQGNSA. Deletions cut 5 bases from V and 5 bases from J, with 12 bases between. The DNA for the CDR3 is TGTGCCAGCAGCACCCGGTATTTCGAGACCCAGTACTTC. The encoded protein is CASSTRYFETQYF.

In its sample, this clonotype was seen a few times. V usage is TRBV7-9 and J usage is TRBJ2-1; TRBD2 aligns across 14 bases. Per the germline V gene, CDR1 is SEHNR and CDR2 is FQNEAQ (reference sequence). The CDR3 is 14 residues long. The J segment lost 9 bases and the V segment lost 5 bases, leaving 3 bases of the junction unmatched. CDR3 sequence reads: CASSVGLAGAEQFF. The CDR3 DNA is TGTGCCAGCAGCGTGGGACTAGCGGGAGCTGAGCAGTTCTTC. Supplemented by reference TRBV7-9 and TRBJ2-1, the full variable domain reads DTGVSQNPRHKITKRGQNVTFRCDPISEHNRLYWYRQTLGQGPEFLTYFQNEAQLEKSRLLSDRFSAERPKGSFSTLEIQRTEQGDSAMYLCASSVGLAGAEQFFGPGTRLTVL.